Presented here are 21 T cell receptor beta chains from one specimen sequenced in a study of cytomegalovirus exposure and HLA in healthy donors. Primers: 60 Vbeta forward and 13 Jbeta reverse. Sequencing used immunoSEQ multiplex PCR; TCRdb keeps in-frame clones, though not all of them. This sample has about 77,000 clones, with approximately 80% found just once. The specimen was PBMCs. The source is a man between 40 and 49 years old in good health and CMV-seronegative.

V and J are TRBV9 and TRBJ1-6, with D maybe TRBD1 (5 bases). The CDR3 length is 15 residues. Trimming pared 4 bases from V and 7 bases from J, leaving 15 bases between. Germline V CDR1 and CDR2: SGDLS, YYNGEE. Here the CDR3 DNA reads TGTGCCAGCAGCTCTCGCGGGGGGATCAATTCACCCCTCCACTTT. Protein sequence: CASSSRGGINSPLHF.

The chain couples TRBV5-5 to TRBJ2-3, with 7 nucleotides matching TRBD1. The CDR3 is made up of 14 amino acids. The V gene's germline CDR1 is SGHKS and CDR2 YYEKEE (reference sequence). V dropped 4 bases and J dropped 6; count of bases not matched to a gene: 8. In DNA form, the CDR3 reads TGTGCCAGCAGCGGACCGACAGGGTCGGATACGCAGTATTTT. As protein: CASSGPTGSDTQYF. The whole variable domain, filled in from reference TRBV5-5 and TRBJ2-3, reads DAGVTQSPTHLIKTRGQQVTLRCSPISGHKSVSWYQQVLGQGPQFIFQYYEKEERGRGNFPDRFSARQFPNYSSELNVNALLLGDSALYLCASSGPTGSDTQYFGPGTRLTVL.

The V and J genes are TRBV5-1 and TRBJ1-2; TRBD1 aligns across 11 bases. V shed 1 base, J shed 7 bases, and the junction held 6 bases outside the gene matches. This CDR3 is 15 amino acids long. Germline CDR1 is SGHRS and CDR2 is YFSETQ. CDR3 residues: CASSLYGTGGLGYTF. CDR3 bases: TGCGCCAGCAGCTTGTATGGGACAGGGGGACTTGGCTACACCTTC.

In this sample, this clone turned up once. The chain employs TRBV5-4 and TRBJ2-7; 7 nucleotides agree with TRBD2. Germline-derived CDR1 and CDR2 are SGHNT and YYREEE (reference sequence). The ends lost 0 bases at V and 3 bases at J; junction bases unmatched: 3. The CDR3 runs 14 residues. CDR3 coding DNA: TGTGCCAGCAGCTTGGAAGCGGGGAGCTACGAGCAGTACTTC. This translates into CASSLEAGSYEQYF. The full variable domain, its missing parts supplied by reference TRBV5-4 and TRBJ2-7, is ETGVTQSPTHLIKTRGQQVTLRCSSQSGHNTVSWYQQALGQGPQFIFQYYREEENGRGNFPPRFSGLQFPNYSSELNVNALELDDSALYLCASSLEAGSYEQYFGPGTRLTVT.

This sequence joins TRBV5-1 and TRBJ1-1; the D is unclear. Looked up from germline, CDR1 is SGHRS and CDR2 is YFSETQ. The CDR3 is made up of 14 amino acids. V dropped 1 base and J dropped 0 bases, with 7 bases sitting between them. CDR3 DNA: TGCGCCAGCAGCTTGATAGATTTGAACACTGAAGCTTTCTTT. Its protein is CASSLIDLNTEAFF.

The chain uses TRBV18 and TRBJ1-2; 7 bases fit TRBD1. V gave up 3 bases and J gave up 2 bases; unmatched junction bases: 6. The germline V gene has CDR1 KGHSH and CDR2 LQKENI. The CDR3 covers 15 residues. CDR3 protein: CASSPRMDRNYGYTF. CDR3 sequence (DNA): TGTGCCAGCTCACCCAGGATGGACAGGAACTATGGCTACACCTTC. The variable domain in full, completed from reference TRBV18 and TRBJ1-2, reads NAGVMQNPRHLVRRRGQEARLRCSPMKGHSHVYWYRQLPEEGLKFMVYLQKENIIDESGMPKERFSAEFPKEGPSILRIQQVVRGDSAAYFCASSPRMDRNYGYTFGSGTRLTVV.

The chain is built from TRBV7-2 and TRBJ1-3; D is ambiguous. This CDR3 has 14 residues. CDR1 and CDR2 (germline): SGHTA, FQGNSA. With 7 bases removed from V and 0 bases from J, the gap between germline ends came to 10 bases. CDR3 loop: CASTAGLSGNTIYF. For the CDR3, the DNA is TGTGCCAGCACCGCTGGCCTCTCTGGAAACACCATATATTTT.

This chain links TRBV4-2 with TRBJ2-1; D call uncertain. This CDR3 comprises 15 residues. CDR1 and CDR2 from the germline V gene are LGHNA and YNFKEQ. The V gene lost 0 bases and the J gene lost 9 bases, with 15 bases spanning the gap. As DNA, the CDR3 is TGTGCCAGCAGCCAAGAAGGCGCGCGCCCGGGTGAGCAGTTCTTC. Protein sequence: CASSQEGARPGEQFF.

With regard to this clone: At the DNA level, this CDR3 is encoded by other sequences in the same sample as well. The CDR3: CASSLGQGDYEQYF. CDR3 sequence (DNA): TGTGCCAGCAGCTTGGGCCAGGGGGACTACGAGCAGTACTTC. V gene TRBV7-2 combines with J gene TRBJ2-7; the match to TRBD1 covers 7 bases. The V gene end was trimmed by 3 bases and the J gene end by 3 bases; junction bases not matched to a gene: 5. The CDR3 totals 14 residues. Per the germline V gene, CDR1 is SGHTA and CDR2 is FQGNSA.

This chain links TRBV19 with TRBJ2-2; D unresolved. Trimming removed 5 bases at V and 3 bases at J, with 10 bases between. The CDR3 covers 14 residues. CDR1 and CDR2 (germline): LNHDA, SQIVND (reference sequence). The CDR3 loop reads CASSPQSYTGELFF. The CDR3 DNA is TGTGCCAGTAGTCCACAGTCGTACACCGGGGAGCTGTTTTTT.

DNA for the CDR3: TGTGCCAGCAGCTTAGTTTCCGGGGGACGAGGCACAGATACGCAGTATTTT. Protein sequence: CASSLVSGGRGTDTQYF. The V call is TRBV7-6, the J call TRBJ2-3; TRBD2 might be the D (6 bases). The CDR3 spans 17 residues. The V end lost 1 base, the J end lost 1 base, and 15 bases lay between the germline ends. Germline V lookup: CDR1 SGHVS, CDR2 FNYEAQ.

The J gene is TRBJ1-2, the V gene TRBV27; TRBD1 is a possible D gene (5 bases). V was clipped by 5 bases and J by 4 bases, with 17 bases between them. Per germline, CDR1 MNHEY and CDR2 SMNVEV (reference sequence). The CDR3 length is 15 residues. Here the CDR3 DNA reads TGTGCCAGCAGTCTTACCGGGGACGGGGGCTATGGCTACACCTTC. Translated: CASSLTGDGGYGYTF.

The rearrangement joins TRBV7-9 to TRBJ2-7, with 7 bases aligning to TRBD1. This CDR3 has 15 amino acids. Germline V gene sequence: CDR1 SEHNR, CDR2 FQNEAQ (reference sequence). V was clipped by 5 bases and J by 3 bases; unmatched bases: 10. The CDR3, as DNA: TGTGCCAGCAGCCTTGGGGACAGATATAACTACGAGCAGTACTTC. Its translation: CASSLGDRYNYEQYF.

There are a few counts of this clone. The rearrangement joins TRBV7-8 to TRBJ1-1; tentatively, D is TRBD1 (5 bases). Between the trimmed V and J ends, which lost 5 bases and 5 bases, there was a span of 18 bases. The CDR3 sequence is 15 residues long. Germline assignment: CDR1 SGHVS and CDR2 FQNEAQ. CDR3 DNA: TGTGCCAGCAGCCTGGGCCGGGGGGGTTGGACTGAAGCTTTCTTT. Protein: CASSLGRGGWTEAFF. Looking up the rest from reference TRBV7-8 and TRBJ1-1 gives the full variable domain: GAGVSQSPRYKVAKRGQDVALRCDPISGHVSLFWYQQALGQGPEFLTYFQNEAQLDKSGLPSDRFFAERPEGSVSTLKIQRTQQEDSAVYLCASSLGRGGWTEAFFGQGTRLTVV.

This clone occurred a few times. This sequence joins TRBV12-5 and TRBJ2-5; possible D gene TRBD2, 6 bases. Germline lookup yields CDR1 LGHNT and CDR2 FRNRAP. The CDR3 is made up of 14 amino acids. The ends were cut back, 7 bases at V and 7 bases at J, with 19 bases in the middle. CDR3 in amino acids: CASALSGVEGTQYF. Here the CDR3 DNA reads TGTGCTAGTGCCCTATCGGGGGTGGAGGGGACCCAGTACTTC. The variable domain in full, completed from reference TRBV12-5 and TRBJ2-5, reads DARVTQTPRHKVTEMGQEVTMRCQPILGHNTVFWYRQTMMQGLELLAYFRNRAPLDDSGMPKDRFSAEMPDATLATLKIQPSEPRDSAVYFCASALSGVEGTQYFGPGTRLLVL.

This sequence joins TRBV7-2 and TRBJ1-6; the match to TRBD1 covers 9 bases. V dropped 5 bases and J dropped 9; count of bases not matched to a gene: 11. Germline CDR1 SGHTA, CDR2 FQGNSA. The length of the CDR3 is 16 residues. This CDR3 is CASSVRGTGLGSPLHF. As DNA, the CDR3 is TGTGCCAGCAGCGTAAGGGGGACAGGGTTAGGTTCACCCCTCCACTTT.

The V and J genes are TRBV4-1 and TRBJ1-1; 8 bases are a match to TRBD1. Germline V CDR1 and CDR2: MGHRA, YSYEKL. The CDR3 totals 16 residues. After removal of 1 base from V and 4 bases from J, the junction contained 8 bases not matched to a gene. The CDR3 region is CASSQVPGQEPTEAFF. The DNA for the CDR3 is TGCGCCAGCAGCCAAGTACCGGGACAGGAACCCACTGAAGCTTTCTTT.

The rearrangement joins TRBV28 to TRBJ1-1; weak D call: TRBD1 (6 bases). The CDR3 runs to 16 residues. The V end was cut by 5 bases, the J end by 1 base, with 17 bases between. CDR1 and CDR2 (germline): MDHEN, SYDVKM. The CDR3 region is CASSLDRRLGNTEAFF. The CDR3, as DNA: TGTGCCAGCAGTCTCGACAGGCGTTTAGGGAACACTGAAGCTTTCTTT.

The chain is built from TRBV7-3 and TRBJ1-1; D uncertain. The germline V gene encodes CDR1 SGHTA and CDR2 FQGTGA. V lost 5 bases to trimming and J lost 3 bases, with 10 bases between them. This CDR3 has 13 residues. The CDR3 here is CASSRSLDTEAFF. CDR3 coding DNA: TGTGCCAGCAGCCGTTCGTTAGACACTGAAGCTTTCTTT.

The J gene is TRBJ1-6, the V gene TRBV5-1; 8 bases are shared with TRBD1. The V segment lost 0 bases and the J segment 6 bases; nucleotides outside the gene matches: 5. The CDR3 length is 16 residues. In germline, CDR1 is SGHRS, CDR2 YFSETQ. The DNA of the CDR3 is TGCGCCAGCAGCTTGGCCCGGACAGGGCGTAATTCACCCCTCCACTTT. It is translated as CASSLARTGRNSPLHF.

The chain has TRBV6-4 and TRBJ1-5; weak D call: TRBD1 (5 bases). Germline V gene sequence: CDR1 MRHNA, CDR2 SNTAGT. Deletions cut 6 bases from V and 0 bases from J, with 15 bases between. The CDR3 totals 16 residues. This chain's CDR3 is CASSTLRQYSNQPQHF. The CDR3, as DNA: TGTGCCAGCAGCACCCTCCGACAGTATAGCAATCAGCCCCAGCATTTT.